These 10 T cell receptor beta chains were all obtained from the same sample, sequenced in a study of control samples from healthy donors and cancer patients. TCRdb keeps only in-frame clones here, not all; method: immunoSEQ multiplex PCR. Of over 100,000 clones in the sample, about 90% were seen once. Sequenced: blood. The origin of the receptors is a woman aged 50 to 60 in good health.

The rearrangement uses TRBV28 and TRBJ2-7, with TRBD1 matching 8 bases. Germline-derived CDR1 and CDR2 are MDHEN and SYDVKM. The CDR3 consists of 12 residues. The V segment lost 8 bases and the J segment 3 bases; nucleotides outside the gene matches: 3. CDR3 loop: CASGTGGYEQYF. CDR3 sequence (DNA): TGTGCCAGCGGCACAGGGGGCTACGAGCAGTACTTC.

The chain uses TRBV30 and TRBJ2-3, with D hard to call. Germline CDR1 GTSNPN, CDR2 SVGIG (reference sequence). Trimming took off 1 base at V and 4 bases at J, with 12 bases between the two ends. The CDR3 sequence is 14 residues long. For the CDR3, the DNA is TGTGCCTGGAGTGGGACGCGTGGGTCAGATACGCAGTATTTT. Translated: CAWSGTRGSDTQYF. Full variable domain (rest looked up from reference TRBV30 and TRBJ2-3): SQTIHQWPATLVQPVGSPLSLECTVEGTSNPNLYWYRQAAGRGLQLLFYSVGIGQISSEVPQNLSASRPQDRQFILSSKKLLLSDSGFYLCAWSGTRGSDTQYFGPGTRLTVL.

This chain links TRBV19 with TRBJ2-7; no clear D gene. Trimming cost V 0 bases and J 0 bases, with 6 bases left between them. The CDR3 totals 14 residues. CDR1 and CDR2 (germline): LNHDA, SQIVND (reference sequence). The CDR3 DNA reads as TGTGCCAGTAGTATAGATGGGTTCTCCTACGAGCAGTACTTC. Translation: CASSIDGFSYEQYF.

This rearrangement joins TRBV27 to TRBJ2-2; D remains unclear. This CDR3 is 17 amino acids long. V lost 2 bases and J 1 base, leaving 14 bases between the germline ends. Germline CDR1 reads MNHEY; CDR2 reads SMNVEV (reference sequence). The CDR3, as DNA: TGTGCCAGCAGTTTAAATATTGGCAGTGGGAACACCGGGGAGCTGTTTTTT. As protein: CASSLNIGSGNTGELFF.

V usage is TRBV2 and J usage is TRBJ2-3; 7 bases are shared with TRBD1. The trim removed 6 bases at V and 2 bases at J, leaving 5 bases unmatched. The CDR3 has 14 amino acids. Per the germline V gene, CDR1 is SNHLY and CDR2 is FYNNEI. For the CDR3, the DNA is TGTGCCAGCAGAAGGGACAGCTACACAGATACGCAGTATTTT. Amino acids: CASRRDSYTDTQYF.

This clone was seen once. This rearrangement joins TRBV14 to TRBJ2-1; 11 bases map to TRBD2. The germline CDR1 and CDR2 sequences are SGHDN and FVKESK. V trimming: 0 bases; J trimming: 6 bases; junction bases outside the gene matches: 4. The CDR3 covers 16 residues. CDR3 loop: CASSQDSGGGRNEQFF. In DNA form, the CDR3 reads TGTGCCAGCAGCCAAGATAGCGGGGGGGGCCGCAATGAGCAGTTCTTC.

The chain couples TRBV11-2 to TRBJ2-2, with 8 positions matching TRBD1. The germline gives CDR1 SGHAT, CDR2 FQNNGV. CDR3 length equals 14 residues. After removal of 5 bases from V and 7 bases from J, the junction contained 6 bases not matched to a gene. The CDR3 DNA is TGTGCCAGCAGCGTACAGGGGGAGAGCGGGGAGCTGTTTTTT. Protein: CASSVQGESGELFF.

This chain connects TRBV30 to TRBJ1-2, with TRBD1 as a possible D gene (5 bases). Germline V gene lookup returns CDR1 GTSNPN and CDR2 SVGIG (reference sequence). The CDR3 is made up of 12 amino acids. Trimming removed 1 base at V and 8 bases at J, with 11 bases between. The CDR3 reads CAWSGGGNGYTF. The CDR3 coding sequence is TGTGCCTGGAGTGGGGGGGGGAACGGCTACACCTTC.

Only a few counts were recorded for this clone. The J gene is TRBJ2-1, the V gene TRBV19; TRBD2 agrees at 9 bases. Trimming cost V 0 bases and J 4 bases; bases outside gene matches: 4. Germline V gives CDR1 LNHDA, CDR2 SQIVND (reference sequence). This CDR3 is built from 16 residues. The CDR3 is CASSIDGSGRYNEQFF. DNA of the CDR3: TGTGCCAGTAGTATAGATGGGAGCGGGAGGTACAATGAGCAGTTCTTC.

The chain joins TRBV7-6 to TRBJ1-3, with D possibly matching TRBD1 (6 bases). V gave up 1 base and J gave up 2 bases, with 9 bases separating them. CDR1 is SGHVS and CDR2 is FNYEAQ in the germline V gene. This CDR3 region has 15 residues. The CDR3: CASSLDPGAGNTIYF. Here the CDR3 DNA reads TGTGCCAGCAGCTTAGATCCAGGGGCTGGAAACACCATATATTTT.